This TCR beta chain was captured in a study of Tregs in tolerant kidney transplant recipients. Germline V gene data show CDR1 as MNHEY and CDR2 as SVGAGI. Between the trimmed V and J ends, which lost 2 bases and 7 bases, there was a span of 9 bases. The CDR3 is 14 residues long. Unstimulated regulatory T cells (CD4+CD25+CD127-), CD4+CD25- non-regulatory cells, CD4 and CD8 cells were FACS-sorted from thawed PBMCs. Sequencing used immunoSEQ multiplex PCR; TCRdb keeps in-frame clones, though not all of them. Of some 65,000 clones listed, roughly 84% are singletons. The sequence was obtained from a human donor in good health. The rearrangement uses TRBV6-5 and TRBJ1-6, with no clear D. Sequenced input: CD4+ T cells from blood. CDR3 in amino acids: CASSYGQENSPLHF. The CDR3 region has the DNA TGTGCCAGCAGTTACGGCCAGGAGAATTCACCCCTCCACTTT.